Listed below are T cell receptor beta chains from one sample, sequenced in a study of cytomegalovirus exposure and HLA in healthy donors. Sequenced by immunoSEQ multiplex PCR; TCRdb stores in-frame clones only, minus some. The sample includes roughly 64,000 clones. The sequenced sample consisted of PBMCs. All receptors derive from a woman between 18 and 30 years old in good health and CMV-seronegative. The CDR3 runs from the conserved cysteine through the conserved F or W. D genes are given only for firm matches.

>TRBD1|TRBJ2-7|TRBV30
CAWRRDRGAYEQYF
TGTGCCTGGAGGCGGGACAGGGGCGCCTACGAGCAGTACTTC
>.|TRBJ1-5|TRBV30
CAWSEGGNQPQHF
TGTGCCTGGAGTGAGGGAGGGAATCAGCCCCAGCATTTT
>.|TRBJ2-3|TRBV4-1
CASSENRLQYF
TGCGCCAGCAGCGAGAACAGGTTGCAGTATTTT
>TRBD1|TRBJ1-4|TRBV4-1
CASSFPTGFNEKLFF
TGCGCCAGCAGCTTCCCGACAGGGTTTAACGAAAAACTGTTTTTT
>TRBD2|TRBJ2-7|TRBV7-2
CASSPLAGGFPYEQYF
TGTGCCAGCAGCCCGCTAGCGGGAGGTTTCCCCTACGAGCAGTACTTC
>.|TRBJ2-2|TRBV5-1
CASSLGVANTGELFF
TGCGCCAGCAGCTTGGGCGTGGCGAACACCGGGGAGCTGTTTTTT
>TRBD2|TRBJ2-4|TRBV6-1
CAIWGGRNIQYF
TGTGCCATCTGGGGAGGGCGGAACATTCAGTACTTC
>TRBD2|TRBJ2-7|TRBV4-1
CASSHVLAGGYEQYF
TGCGCCAGCAGCCACGTCCTAGCGGGGGGCTACGAGCAGTACTTC
>.|TRBJ2-5|TRBV7-9
CASSRRGPQETQYF
TGTGCCAGCAGCCGCCGTGGCCCTCAGGAGACCCAGTACTTC
>.|TRBJ2-3|TRBV25-1
CASSEGGGARGDTQYF
TGTGCCAGCAGTGAAGGTGGGGGGGCCCGGGGAGATACGCAGTATTTT
>.|TRBJ2-7|TRBV5-1
CASKLLGGGGEQYF
TGCGCCAGCAAACTTCTCGGGGGTGGTGGCGAGCAGTACTTC
>TRBD2|TRBJ2-7|TRBV30
CAWSGLAAYEQYF
TGTGCCTGGAGCGGACTAGCGGCCTACGAGCAGTACTTC
>.|TRBJ1-4|TRBV19
CATKLDHTTNEKLFF
TGTGCCACTAAGCTAGACCATACAACTAATGAAAAACTGTTTTTT
>.|TRBJ2-1|TRBV9
CASSVDGRNNEQFF
TGTGCCAGCAGCGTAGATGGGAGGAACAATGAGCAGTTCTTC
>.|TRBJ1-4|TRBV19
CASSIGGRPNEKLFF
TGTGCCAGTAGTATCGGGGGGCGGCCTAATGAAAAACTGTTTTTT
>TRBD2|TRBJ2-7|TRBV10-2
CASMGGTGSSYEQYF
TGCGCCAGCATGGGGGGGACCGGGAGCTCCTACGAGCAGTACTTC
>TRBD2|TRBJ2-4|TRBV4-1
CASSHGGGLPNIQYF
TGCGCCAGCAGCCATGGCGGGGGGCTGCCCAACATTCAGTACTTC
>.|TRBJ2-3|TRBV27
CASSPPTLAMTDTQYF
TGTGCCAGCAGTCCCCCGACGCTAGCGATGACAGATACGCAGTATTTT
>TRBD1|TRBJ2-5|TRBV25-1
CASSSTGQANQETQYF
TGTGCCAGCAGTTCAACTGGACAGGCCAACCAAGAGACCCAGTACTTC
>TRBD1|TRBJ1-2|TRBV9
CASSPGGRDPYGYTF
TGTGCCAGCAGTCCAGGGGGAAGGGACCCCTATGGCTACACCTTC
>.|TRBJ1-1|TRBV6-4
CASSDSEATTEAFF
TGTGCCAGCAGTGACTCCGAGGCGACCACTGAAGCTTTCTTT
>TRBD1|TRBJ1-1|TRBV5-8
CASSPPGQGDFNIEAFF
TGTGCCAGCAGCCCCCCGGGACAGGGGGATTTTAACATTGAAGCTTTCTTT
>.|TRBJ1-1|TRBV7-9
CASSLGGALAEAFF
TGTGCCAGCAGCTTAGGGGGCGCTCTGGCTGAAGCTTTCTTT
>TRBD1|TRBJ1-2|TRBV30
CAWSTGAHGYTF
TGTGCCTGGAGTACAGGGGCTCACGGCTACACCTTC
>.|TRBJ2-1|TRBV25-1
CASTQNAGSSYNEQFF
TGTGCCAGCACTCAGAATGCGGGGAGCTCCTACAATGAGCAGTTCTTC
>.|TRBJ1-2|TRBV10-1
CASSAGTLHGYTF
TGCGCCAGCAGTGCCGGGACTCTACATGGCTACACCTTC
>TRBD1|TRBJ1-2|TRBV28
CASKSQGALGYTF
TGTGCCAGCAAATCACAGGGGGCGCTTGGCTACACCTTC
>.|TRBJ2-7|TRBV5-4
CASSLDSANYEQYF
TGTGCCAGCAGCCTGGACTCCGCGAACTACGAGCAGTACTTC
>.|TRBJ2-4|TRBV2
CASSQGPKNIQYF
TGTGCCAGCAGTCAGGGTCCCAAAAACATTCAGTACTTC
>TRBD2|TRBJ2-1|TRBV4-1
CASSQLGLAAYNEQFF
TGCGCCAGCAGCCAATTGGGACTAGCGGCCTACAATGAGCAGTTCTTC
>TRBD2|TRBJ2-5|TRBV10-2
CASTPILAGKETQYF
TGCGCCAGCACCCCCATTCTAGCGGGGAAAGAGACCCAGTACTTC
>.|TRBJ1-1|TRBV6-5
CASSPTGKVGTEAFF
TGTGCCAGCAGTCCCACAGGGAAGGTAGGCACTGAAGCTTTCTTT
>.|TRBJ2-2|TRBV6-5
CASSYYRSNTGELFF
TGTGCCAGCAGTTATTACAGATCGAACACCGGGGAGCTGTTTTTT
>.|TRBJ2-3|TRBV6-5
CASSPGQSPDTQYF
TGTGCCAGCAGTCCCGGACAGAGCCCAGATACGCAGTATTTT
>.|TRBJ2-7|TRBV6-5
CASSYSGGLNYEQYF
TGTGCCAGCAGTTACTCGGGGGGACTGAACTACGAGCAGTACTTC
>TRBD2|TRBJ2-7|TRBV12-5
CASGLVVRLATSSYEQYF
TGTGCTAGTGGTTTAGTAGTCCGACTAGCGACAAGCTCCTACGAGCAGTACTTC
>.|TRBJ2-2|TRBV5-6
CASSLTRGDTGELFF
TGTGCCAGCAGCTTGACCAGGGGGGACACCGGGGAGCTGTTTTTT
>.|TRBJ1-1|TRBV28
CASSQLTDTEAFF
TGTGCCAGCAGTCAACTGACAGACACTGAAGCTTTCTTT